This TCR beta chain was obtained from a study of identical twins. Germline V lookup: CDR1 LGHNA, CDR2 YSLEER. The CDR3 length is 15 residues. V dropped 1 base and J dropped 4 bases, with 14 bases sitting between them. The study, taken as a whole, reports: With monozygotic twins, out-of-frame TCR alpha sharing exceeded what models estimated. Memory repertoires lacked the insertion deficit that abundant cord blood beta clonotypes showed.

This clonotype appeared many times. Its antigen is not identified. Template switching, a step in the protocol, added a universal primer site, and cDNA carried unique molecular identifiers. TCRdb analysed the 5' RACE reads with MiXCR anew, one entry per CDR3 protein. Here the sample spans 410,000 or so distinct CDR3 sequences, around 18% being singletons. This rearrangement joins TRBV4-3 to TRBJ2-7; D may be TRBD1 (7 bases). This TCR came from a man aged 45-65 years in good health. Material for sequencing was naive T cells sorted from blood. The CDR3 spells CASSQGGGGDYEQYF. As DNA, the CDR3 is TGCGCCAGCAGCCAAGGAGGAGGGGGCGATTACGAGCAGTACTTC.